This T cell receptor beta chain was captured by sequencing in a study of identical twins. In regard to this clonotype: Antigen: not known.

General study findings and limits: Within cord blood, abundant beta clonotypes carried fewer insertions, but memory repertoires showed no such trend.

TCRdb ran MiXCR on the 5' RACE reads and lists one entry per CDR3 protein. The data hold a few hundred thousand distinct CDR3 sequences, with roughly a tenth observed a single time. Looked up from germline, CDR1 is SGHTA and CDR2 is FQGNSA. Trimming stripped 3 bases from V and 2 bases from J, with 13 bases between. This CDR3 spans 15 amino acids. This chain links TRBV7-2 with TRBJ2-5; D is possibly TRBD1 or TRBD2 (5 bases each). The sequence came from a man aged 45-60 years in good health. Sequencing was performed on memory T cells sorted from blood. The CDR3 protein is CASSLAGARQETQYF. Written as DNA, the CDR3 is TGTGCCAGCAGCTTGGCCGGGGCCCGACAAGAGACCCAGTACTTC.